The clone carrying this T cell receptor beta chain appeared a few times. Original methodology: Amplifying reference gene primers gave estimates of nucleated cell counts. Profiling relied on immunoSEQ multiplex PCR, and the TCRdb table lists in-frame clones only, not all of them. The V and J calls and clone size are taken from that table; D and trimming were inferred from the DNA. The sample contains some 75,000 clones, 75% to 90% of which appear only once. The entry originates in a study of blood T cell repertoires in COVID-19. Study in general: Italy, Spain and the United States were the sources of the convalescent and acute COVID-19 samples.

Trimming shortened V by 0 bases and J by 3 bases, and 12 bases separated the two germline ends. CDR3 size: 16 residues. Followed longitudinally, the Seattle patients had been enrolled during active infection. Sequenced material: peripheral blood. The J gene is TRBJ1-3, the V gene TRBV23-1; no reliable D call. TRBV23-1 is flagged as an ORF with uncertain function. This TCR came from a man older than 75 with COVID-19, enrolled during active disease. In nucleotides, the CDR3 is TGCGCCAGCAGTCAATCGTATACAGTATTTGGAAACACCATATATTTT. Its protein product is CASSQSYTVFGNTIYF.